This record concerns one T cell receptor beta chain sequence. The data derive from a study of OX40 agonist ivuxolimab in advanced cancers. The V gene's germline CDR1 is MNHEY and CDR2 SMNVEV (reference sequence). V dropped 4 bases and J dropped 2 bases, with 17 bases sitting between them. The length of the CDR3 is 16 residues. Profiling relied on immunoSEQ multiplex PCR, and the TCRdb table lists in-frame clones only, not all of them. The table lists about 93,000 clones, roughly 92% of them singletons, with around 2.8% in the top ten. This chain connects TRBV27 to TRBJ1-2, with D possibly matching TRBD1 (5 bases). This sample comprised CD4+ or CD8+ T cells sorted from blood, obtained in a trial of the OX40 agonist ivuxolimab. The source of this sequence is an adult with an advanced solid tumor such as melanoma, head and neck, liver or kidney cancer. The CDR3 spells CASSSSIRRENYGYTF. The DNA for the CDR3 is TGTGCCAGCAGTTCCTCAATACGCAGGGAAAACTATGGCTACACCTTC.